Included here is one T cell receptor (beta chain) sequence, with context. As originally analysed: Estimation of nucleated cell counts was performed using reference gene primer amplification. Sequenced by immunoSEQ multiplex PCR; TCRdb stores in-frame clones only, minus some. V and J calls and clone size come straight from that table; D and trimming were deduced from the DNA. This table has 90,000 to 110,000 clones, about 85% appearing once. This sample was included in a study of blood T cell repertoires in COVID-19. Study-wide background: From T cells, B-cell-depleted T cells, or PBMCs came the material, which was cDNA or gDNA.

This CDR3 is built from 13 residues. Deletions cut 1 base from V and 8 bases from J, with 11 bases between. Sequencing used peripheral blood. The TCR was taken from a man between 50 and 59 years old with acute or convalescent COVID-19. This chain joins TRBV12-3 or TRBV12-4 and TRBJ1-2; possible D gene TRBD1, 5 bases. CDR3 loop: CASSLGGVGGYTF. CDR3 nucleotides: TGTGCCAGCAGTTTAGGGGGGGTCGGCGGCTACACCTTC.